This passage covers 21 T cell receptor beta chains from one sample sequenced in a study of shared clonotypes between healthy human individuals. TCRdb keeps only in-frame clones here, not all; method: immunoSEQ multiplex PCR. The table shows nearly 500,000 clones, with less than 80% occurring only once. Sequences were obtained from PBMCs. These TCRs come from a woman aged 40 to 50 in good health. Some clones in this sample may be carry-over from other donors' samples.

This clone was detected only once. The chain is built from TRBV6-5 and TRBJ2-7; D possibly uses TRBD1 or TRBD2 (5 bases each). CDR1 MNHEY and CDR2 SVGAGI come from the germline V gene. The V gene lost 6 bases and the J gene lost 2 bases, with 17 bases spanning the gap. The CDR3 contains 15 residues. The CDR3 region is CASSPRDRKTYEQYF. Here the CDR3 DNA reads TGTGCCAGCAGCCCCCGGGACCGAAAAACCTACGAGCAGTACTTC.

The count of this clone is one. The rearrangement links TRBV7-2 to TRBJ2-5; D unresolved. Germline loops: CDR1 SGHTA, CDR2 FQGNSA. The CDR3 spans 12 residues. Trimming shortened V by 6 bases and J by 9 bases, and 14 bases separated the two germline ends. The CDR3: CASSGPPVAQYF. CDR3 sequence (DNA): TGTGCCAGCAGTGGACCCCCCGTGGCCCAGTACTTC.

The chain couples TRBV5-1 to TRBJ2-1; 7 nucleotides agree with TRBD1. The ends lost 4 bases at V and 5 bases at J; junction bases unmatched: 9. The CDR3 is 15 residues long. Germline CDR1 is SGHRS and CDR2 is YFSETQ. Here the CDR3 reads CASSGDSTYDNEQFF. The CDR3 region has the DNA TGCGCCAGCAGCGGGGACAGCACCTACGACAATGAGCAGTTCTTC.

The rearrangement links TRBV7-9 to TRBJ2-1; D is undetermined. The V gene's germline CDR1 is SEHNR and CDR2 FQNEAQ (reference sequence). The V and J ends lost 5 bases and 0 bases respectively, with 8 bases between them. This CDR3 region has 14 residues. CDR3 amino acids: CASSAGPSYNEQFF. The CDR3, as DNA: TGTGCCAGCAGCGCCGGGCCCTCCTACAATGAGCAGTTCTTC.

The chain joins TRBV2 to TRBJ2-7; TRBD2 matches 13 bases. Losses at the gene ends were 1 base for V and 3 bases for J; bases not matched to a gene: 3. Germline V CDR1 and CDR2: SNHLY, FYNNEI. The CDR3 totals 16 residues. The DNA for the CDR3 is TGTGCCAGCAGTGAAGGGGGACTAGCGGGAATCTACGAGCAGTACTTC. Its protein is CASSEGGLAGIYEQYF.

This chain connects TRBV5-1 to TRBJ2-3, with 7 bases matching TRBD2. V shed 8 bases and J 2 bases; nucleotides not matched to a gene: 5. Germline V gives CDR1 SGHRS, CDR2 YFSETQ. The CDR3 covers 13 residues. This chain's CDR3 is CASTGGYTDTQYF. The CDR3 DNA sequence: TGCGCCAGTACGGGGGGTTACACAGATACGCAGTATTTT.

This clone was counted only a few times. The chain carries TRBV18 and TRBJ2-3; D perhaps matches TRBD2 (5 bases). The CDR3 sequence is 15 residues long. Germline CDR1 KGHSH, CDR2 LQKENI. V shed 3 bases and J shed 5 bases, with 15 bases lying between them. The CDR3: CASSPPGLEGDTQYF. For the CDR3, the DNA is TGTGCCAGCTCACCGCCGGGCCTAGAGGGAGATACGCAGTATTTT.

This rearrangement joins TRBV20-1 to TRBJ2-7; unclear D gene. Trimming stripped 1 base from V and 3 bases from J, with 4 bases between. Germline V gene lookup returns CDR1 DFQATT and CDR2 SNEGSKA (reference sequence). This CDR3 comprises 11 residues. CDR3 in DNA: TGCAGTGCTAGAGGAAACTACGAGCAGTACTTC. Its translation is CSARGNYEQYF.

The V and J genes are TRBV19 and TRBJ2-1; 7 positions match TRBD2. The V gene's germline CDR1 is LNHDA and CDR2 SQIVND (reference sequence). This CDR3 is 15 amino acids long. V was pared by 5 bases and J by 6 bases, with 10 bases of the junction left unmatched. The CDR3 spells CASSPRGRAVNEQFF. For the CDR3, the DNA is TGTGCCAGTAGTCCCCGGGGGAGGGCCGTCAATGAGCAGTTCTTC.

The chain links TRBV28 to TRBJ2-3; D is possibly TRBD2 (5 bases). The germline V gene has CDR1 MDHEN and CDR2 SYDVKM. CDR3 length: 13 residues. V was pared by 9 bases and J by 2 bases, with 12 bases between. Here the CDR3 reads CASKRVHTDTQYF. The CDR3 region has the DNA TGTGCCAGTAAGAGGGTTCACACAGATACGCAGTATTTT.

This chain uses TRBV5-6 with TRBJ2-5; TRBD2 matches 12 bases. The CDR3 sequence is 16 residues long. J gave up 2 bases and V 4 bases, and 6 bases lay outside the gene matches. CDR1 and CDR2 (germline): SGHDT, YYEEEE. This chain's CDR3 is CASSPTGTSGQETQYF. CDR3 bases: TGTGCCAGCAGCCCGACCGGGACTAGCGGGCAAGAGACCCAGTACTTC.

The V and J genes are TRBV5-1 and TRBJ2-3; tentatively, D is TRBD1 (6 bases). Per germline, CDR1 SGHRS and CDR2 YFSETQ. V was pared by 4 bases and J by 4 bases, with 16 bases between. The CDR3 sequence is 15 residues long. CDR3 DNA: TGCGCCAGCAGCGGCAACAGCAGGGGAGCAGATACGCAGTATTTT. It is translated as CASSGNSRGADTQYF.

Worth noting for this clone: This clone may be a read error of a much larger clone one base away. The V and J genes are TRBV4-2 and TRBJ2-6; 7 bases are a match to TRBD1. CDR3 length equals 18 residues. Germline lookup yields CDR1 LGHNA and CDR2 YNFKEQ. J lost 0 bases, V lost 5 bases, and 10 bases had no gene match. The CDR3 nucleotides are TGTGCCAGCAGCGTACCGGGACAGCCTTCCTCTGGGGCCAACGTCCTGACTTTC. This gives the protein CASSVPGQPSSGANVLTF.

The chain is built from TRBV29-1 and TRBJ1-1, with unresolved D. Germline V lookup: CDR1 SQVTM, CDR2 ANQGSEA. Trimming removed 7 bases at V and 3 bases at J, with 12 bases between. The CDR3 spans 12 residues. The CDR3 spells CSAPGGDTEAFF. CDR3 coding DNA: TGCAGCGCCCCCGGCGGGGACACTGAAGCTTTCTTT.

This clone has a count of ten or more. The chain is built from TRBV9 and TRBJ1-5, with D tentatively TRBD1 (5 bases). Germline-derived CDR1 and CDR2 are SGDLS and YYNGEE. V was pared by 0 bases and J by 2 bases, with 9 bases between. The CDR3 is 15 amino acids. The CDR3 region is CASSVGWDGNQPQHF. CDR3 DNA sequence: TGTGCCAGCAGCGTAGGCTGGGACGGCAATCAGCCCCAGCATTTT.

The chain couples TRBV7-8 to TRBJ2-1; the D call may be TRBD1 or TRBD2 (5 bases each). The length of the CDR3 is 15 residues. The ends were cut back, 5 bases at V and 4 bases at J, with 15 bases in the middle. Germline V gene data show CDR1 as SGHVS and CDR2 as FQNEAQ. The CDR3 spells CASSIVGDPYNEQFF. The CDR3 DNA reads TGTGCCAGCAGCATAGTAGGGGACCCATACAATGAGCAGTTCTTC.

This clone was counted between two and nine times. The CDR3 coding sequence is TGTGCCAGCAGCCCGCAGGGGGCGCGTCCGCACACCGGGGAGCTGTTTTTT. Translated, it gives CASSPQGARPHTGELFF. This chain joins TRBV11-2 and TRBJ2-2; TRBD1 aligns across 8 bases. Germline CDR1 is SGHAT and CDR2 is FQNNGV. Unmatched junction bases numbered 11, after V lost 5 bases and J lost 3 bases. The CDR3 contains 17 residues.

Comments on this clone: At the DNA level, this CDR3 is encoded by other sequences in the same sample as well. The chain uses TRBV18 and TRBJ1-2, with 8 positions matching TRBD1. Losses at the gene ends were 3 bases for V and 3 bases for J; bases not matched to a gene: 0. The CDR3 runs to 13 residues. The V gene's germline CDR1 is KGHSH and CDR2 LQKENI. In DNA, the CDR3 is TGTGCCAGCTCACCGGGACAGGACTATGGCTACACCTTC. Encoded protein: CASSPGQDYGYTF.

The rearrangement uses TRBV29-1 and TRBJ2-5, with D perhaps given as TRBD1 or TRBD2 (5 bases each). Trimming stripped 7 bases from V and 4 bases from J, with 13 bases between. Germline lookup yields CDR1 SQVTM and CDR2 ANQGSEA. The CDR3 is 12 residues long. CDR3 coding DNA: TGCAGCGCACTGACTGGGGGAGAGACCCAGTACTTC. Translated: CSALTGGETQYF.

The chain is built from TRBV6-4 and TRBJ2-3; D call uncertain. Germline V lookup: CDR1 MRHNA, CDR2 SNTAGT. V lost 0 bases to trimming and J lost 2 bases, with 6 bases between them. The CDR3 covers 14 residues. The CDR3: CASSDSSNTDTQYF. The DNA of the CDR3 is TGTGCCAGCAGTGACTCGTCCAACACAGATACGCAGTATTTT.

J is TRBJ2-1 and V is TRBV9, with D tentatively TRBD2 (5 bases). The CDR3 contains 13 residues. In germline, CDR1 is SGDLS, CDR2 YYNGEE. V was cut by 4 bases and J by 5 bases, with 10 bases left in between. DNA for the CDR3: TGTGCCAGCAGCCCCGGACTTCACAATGAGCAGTTCTTC. Translation gives CASSPGLHNEQFF.